This T cell receptor (beta chain) was documented in a study of shared clonotypes between healthy human individuals. Study as a whole: Three plates each covered CD4 naive and memory; CD8 naive two, CD8 memory one. Study findings and constraints: A handful of donors showed sharing of about 4.8% of naive CD4 clonotypes.

Naive CD8 isolation took CD45RO-negative cells positively selected for CCR7 and excluded terminally differentiated effector memory CD45RA+ cells. Healthy adults negative for HIV, lacking recent acute infections or vaccinations, served as donors. CDR3 length: 12 residues. Germline CDR1 is SQVTM and CDR2 is ANQGSEA. V was clipped by 0 bases and J by 3 bases, with 6 bases between them. This clone was counted a single time. No antigen is known for it. The identical CDR3 is also encoded by other nucleotide sequences in the sample. At a deep level, the assay was run. Sequencing was performed with immunoSEQ multiplex PCR; in TCRdb, only in-frame clones are kept and a portion is missing. The sample contains about 2.2 million clones, around 95% of which appear only once.

The V call is TRBV29-1, the J call TRBJ2-7; no firm D call. The sequence came from a man aged 18 to 30 in good health. Some clones in this sample may be carry-over from other donors' samples. What was sequenced was naive CD8+ T cells from PBMCs. DNA for the CDR3: TGCAGCGTTGAAGACCGAATCTACGAGCAGTACTTC. Translating gives CSVEDRIYEQYF.